These 7 T cell receptor beta chains originate from one sample sequenced in a study of T cell repertoires in cytomegalovirus infection. TCRdb recomputed calls from the reads with MiXCR, one row per CDR3 protein. Here the sample spans roughly 230,000 distinct CDR3 sequences, about 15% being singletons. Sequenced material: CD8+ T cells from PBMCs. All receptors derive from a human donor in good health (CMV status not recorded). Some clones in this sample may be carry-over from other donors' samples.

This clonotype was found many times. This chain joins TRBV11-3 and TRBJ1-1, with 7 bases aligning to TRBD1. V was pared by 2 bases and J by 1 base, with 1 base of the junction left unmatched. Germline-derived CDR1 and CDR2 are SGHNT and YENEEA. The CDR3 length is 14 residues. Written as DNA, the CDR3 is TGTGCCAGCAGCTTACGGACAGGGAACACTGAAGCTTTCTTT. Its translation: CASSLRTGNTEAFF. The full variable domain, rest sourced from reference TRBV11-3 and TRBJ1-1, is EAGVVQSPRYKIIEKKQPVAFWCNPISGHNTLYWYLQNLGQGPELLIRYENEEAVDDSQLPKDRFSAERLKGVDSTLKIQPAELGDSAVYLCASSLRTGNTEAFFGQGTRLTVV.

This clonotype was counted many times. The chain is built from TRBV7-3 and TRBJ2-3, with D maybe TRBD1 (6 bases). Trimming cost V 3 bases and J 5 bases, with 15 bases left between them. Germline V gene lookup returns CDR1 SGHTA and CDR2 FQGTGA. This CDR3 has 15 amino acids. The CDR3 DNA reads TGTGCCAGCAGCTTCGGACAGTCTTCTGGAGATACGCAGTATTTT. Amino acids: CASSFGQSSGDTQYF.

The table lists this clonotype with a few counts. The rearrangement joins TRBV6-6 to TRBJ1-2; 9 bases are a match to TRBD1. The CDR3 is 15 amino acids. With V trimmed by 4 bases and J by 4 bases, 7 bases remained unmatched. Germline V CDR1 and CDR2: MNHNY, SVGAGI (reference sequence). In DNA form, the CDR3 reads TGTGCCAGCAGTTCCGGGACAGGGTTTAGCTATGGCTACACCTTC. Its protein is CASSSGTGFSYGYTF.

The rearrangement uses TRBV4-3 and TRBJ2-1; maybe TRBD2 (6 bases). Germline CDR1 LGHNA, CDR2 YSLEER. The CDR3 has 16 residues. V lost 0 bases to trimming and J lost 8 bases, with 17 bases between them. As DNA, the CDR3 is TGCGCCAGCAGCCAAGATCCGGCCAGGGAGGCATATGAGCAGTTCTTC. Translation gives CASSQDPAREAYEQFF.

The chain has TRBV20-1 and TRBJ2-7; D is undetermined. The CDR3 runs 13 residues. Germline V gene data show CDR1 as DFQATT and CDR2 as SNEGSKA (reference sequence). Trimming removed 4 bases from V and 5 bases from J, with 15 bases in between. CDR3 protein: CSANKDVPHEQYF. As DNA, the CDR3 is TGCAGTGCTAATAAGGACGTCCCCCACGAGCAGTACTTC.

V is TRBV11-2 and J is TRBJ1-2, with D tentatively TRBD1 (6 bases). CDR1 is SGHAT, CDR2 FQNNGV, per germline. Between the trimmed V and J ends, which lost 5 bases and 1 base, there was a span of 23 bases. The CDR3 sequence is 18 residues long. CDR3 sequence: CASSPFPGTTIFNYGYTF. Written as DNA, the CDR3 is TGTGCCAGCAGCCCATTCCCCGGGACAACTATTTTTAACTATGGCTACACCTTC.

The chain links TRBV29-1 to TRBJ2-2; D remains ambiguous. This CDR3 spans 12 amino acids. Looked up from germline, CDR1 is SQVTM and CDR2 is ANQGSEA. With 7 bases removed from V and 5 bases from J, the gap between germline ends came to 11 bases. CDR3 region: CSAEEWTGELFF. The CDR3 DNA follows: TGCAGCGCCGAGGAGTGGACCGGGGAGCTGTTTTTT.